This entry lists 25 T cell receptor beta chains sequenced from one sample in a study of blood T cell repertoires in COVID-19. The repertoire was sequenced with immunoSEQ multiplex PCR; TCRdb's copy has only in-frame clones and lacks some. The data contain about 220,000 clones, around three quarters of them singletons. What was sequenced was peripheral blood. Receptors originate from a woman aged 70-85 years with acute or convalescent COVID-19.

The chain combines TRBV6-5 with TRBJ2-3; D perhaps matches TRBD2 (5 bases). The V gene lost 5 bases and the J gene lost 0 bases, with 12 bases spanning the gap. CDR1 MNHEY and CDR2 SVGAGI come from the germline V gene. The CDR3 runs 15 residues. The CDR3 region is CASSQSGLSTDTQYF. The CDR3 bases are TGTGCCAGCAGTCAGTCAGGACTCAGCACAGATACGCAGTATTTT.

The chain couples TRBV10-2 to TRBJ1-5; D is undetermined. Deletions cut 10 bases from V and 9 bases from J, with 16 bases between. Germline V gene sequence: CDR1 WSHSY, CDR2 SAAADI. This CDR3 is 12 amino acids long. The CDR3 coding sequence is TGCGCCACCCAGCCCCGGGTGGGGCCCCAGCATTTT. Amino acids: CATQPRVGPQHF.

The V and J genes are TRBV21-1 and TRBJ2-7; the table names TRBD2, a call not compared with the DNA. TRBV21-1 is a pseudogene segment. The CDR3 is 13 amino acids. The CDR3 loop reads CATLAPADYEQYF. CDR3 bases: TGTGCCACCCTAGCACCCGCCGACTACGAGCAGTACTTC.

The V call is TRBV7-9, the J call TRBJ1-2; TRBD1 agrees at 9 bases. Germline V gene lookup returns CDR1 SEHNR and CDR2 FQNEAQ (reference sequence). V lost 4 bases to trimming and J lost 3 bases; unmatched junction nucleotides: 15. The length of the CDR3 is 18 residues. The CDR3 DNA reads TGTGCCAGCAGCTCCACTTGGACAGGGGCGGCCAGAGACTATGGCTACACCTTC. Translation gives CASSSTWTGAARDYGYTF.

The gene calls are TRBV23-1 and TRBJ1-5, with D tentatively TRBD1 (6 bases). TRBV23-1 is flagged as an ORF with uncertain function. The CDR3 is made up of 15 amino acids. Trimming pared 7 bases from V and 3 bases from J, leaving 16 bases between. The CDR3 loop reads CASIEGEGLNQPQHF. The CDR3 DNA reads as TGCGCCAGCATTGAGGGGGAGGGGCTCAATCAGCCCCAGCATTTT.

V gene TRBV1 combines with J gene TRBJ2-7; the D call in the table, TRBD1, was not verified against the DNA. TRBV1 is tagged as a pseudogene. There are 15 residues in the CDR3. The DNA of the CDR3 is TGCACCAGCAGCCGCCCGGACAGGAGCTCCTACGAGCAGTACTTC. This codes for CTSSRPDRSSYEQYF.

This sequence joins TRBV11-2 and TRBJ1-1; 7 nucleotides line up with TRBD1. This CDR3 has 14 residues. Germline lookup yields CDR1 SGHAT and CDR2 FQNNGV. V lost 5 bases to trimming and J lost 0 bases; unmatched junction nucleotides: 3. The CDR3 here is CASSTGTVNTEAFF. As DNA, the CDR3 is TGTGCCAGCAGCACAGGGACAGTGAACACTGAAGCTTTCTTT. Full variable domain (outside the CDR3, taken from reference TRBV11-2 and TRBJ1-1): EAGVAQSPRYKIIEKRQSVAFWCNPISGHATLYWYQQILGQGPKLLIQFQNNGVVDDSQLPKDRFSAERLKGVDSTLKIQPAKLEDSAVYLCASSTGTVNTEAFFGQGTRLTVV.

This clone was counted once. V gene TRBV11-2 combines with J gene TRBJ2-2; D remains ambiguous. V was shortened by 0 bases and J by 3 bases, with 8 bases between the two germline ends. This CDR3 region has 15 residues. Germline-derived CDR1 and CDR2 are SGHAT and FQNNGV. This CDR3 is CASSLDRDYTGELFF. The CDR3 DNA reads TGTGCCAGCAGCTTAGATAGAGATTACACCGGGGAGCTGTTTTTT.

This chain uses TRBV2 with TRBJ1-1; D call uncertain. V was clipped by 6 bases and J by 3 bases, with 14 bases between them. Per the germline V gene, CDR1 is SNHLY and CDR2 is FYNNEI. The CDR3 length is 14 residues. As DNA, the CDR3 is TGTGCCAGCAGACGAGCGGGCACTTACACTGAAGCTTTCTTT. The encoded protein is CASRRAGTYTEAFF.

This clone appeared a few times. The chain links TRBV30 to TRBJ1-5; 7 bases align to TRBD1. Germline-derived CDR1 and CDR2 are GTSNPN and SVGIG (reference sequence). This CDR3 has 15 residues. V was clipped by 2 bases and J by 4 bases; unmatched bases: 8. As DNA, the CDR3 is TGTGCCTGGAGTTACCCGAGGGGGCGGAATCAGCCCCAGCATTTT. Its translation is CAWSYPRGRNQPQHF.

This sequence joins TRBV30 and TRBJ1-2; 9 bases are a match to TRBD1. Germline V CDR1 and CDR2: GTSNPN, SVGIG (reference sequence). V trimming: 2 bases; J trimming: 6 bases; junction bases outside the gene matches: 7. The CDR3 runs 14 residues. CDR3 DNA: TGTGCCTGGAGTAGGGGGACAGGGCCCCATGGCTACACCTTC. Translation: CAWSRGTGPHGYTF.

V usage is TRBV15 and J usage is TRBJ2-7; 7 bases align to TRBD2. The CDR3 is 17 residues long. Germline V CDR1 and CDR2: LNHNV, YYDKDF (reference sequence). V gave up 3 bases and J gave up 0 bases; unmatched junction bases: 11. The CDR3 nucleotides are TGTGCCACCAGCAGGGGCCTTGAAGCGGGGTACTCCTACGAGCAGTACTTC. Translating gives CATSRGLEAGYSYEQYF.

The chain joins TRBV18 to TRBJ1-1; no definite D call. This CDR3 has 12 amino acids. CDR1 and CDR2 (germline): KGHSH, LQKENI. V lost 5 bases and J 6 bases, leaving 10 bases between the germline ends. In nucleotides, the CDR3 is TGTGCCAGCTCATTAACCCGGTCTGAAGCTTTCTTT. Translating it yields CASSLTRSEAFF.

The count of this clone is one. The rearrangement uses TRBV21-1 and TRBJ2-7; TRBD2, as called in the table, went unchecked against the DNA. TRBV21-1 is annotated as a pseudogene. The CDR3 totals 16 residues. The CDR3 loop is CASSKGGSGDSYEQYV. The CDR3 DNA is TGTGCCAGCAGCAAAGGGGGAAGCGGCGACTCCTACGAGCAGTACGTC.

This sequence joins TRBV3-1 (or the pseudogene TRBV3-2) and TRBJ2-7; D remains unclear. This CDR3 is built from 15 residues. CDR1 and CDR2 from the germline V gene are LGHDT and YNNKEL (reference sequence). Trimming left V 7 bases short and J 4 bases short, with 20 bases between. The CDR3 region is CASTPLNSLKYEQYV. The DNA for the CDR3 is TGTGCCAGCACCCCTTTGAACAGTCTGAAATACGAGCAGTACGTC.

This sequence joins TRBV4-1 and TRBJ2-3, with 8 bases identical to TRBD1. Germline V gives CDR1 MGHRA, CDR2 YSYEKL. The CDR3 covers 13 residues. V shed 3 bases and J 9 bases; nucleotides not matched to a gene: 5. The CDR3 DNA follows: TGCGCCAGCAGCCACCGACAGGGGACGACGCAGTATTTT. Encoded protein: CASSHRQGTTQYF.

The rearrangement uses TRBV6-6 and TRBJ2-7; TRBD1 matches at 7 bases. Germline CDR1 is MNHNY and CDR2 is SVGAGI (reference sequence). V lost 6 bases, J lost 2 bases, and 4 bases stayed unmatched. The CDR3 covers 13 residues. CDR3 loop: CASSPTGTYEQYV. The CDR3 DNA sequence: TGTGCCAGCAGCCCGACAGGGACCTACGAGCAGTACGTC.

The rearrangement uses TRBV6-1 and TRBJ1-3; D is possibly TRBD1 (5 bases). Germline CDR1 MNHNS, CDR2 SASEGT. The ends were cut back, 3 bases at V and 4 bases at J, with 10 bases in the middle. The CDR3 has 14 amino acids. The CDR3 sequence is CASSDREKGNTIYF. CDR3 sequence (DNA): TGTGCCAGCAGTGACAGGGAAAAGGGAAACACCATATATTTT.

The chain uses TRBV18 and TRBJ2-5; 12 bases are shared with TRBD1. With 6 bases clipped from V and 5 bases from J, the junction kept 7 bases outside the gene matches. In germline, CDR1 is KGHSH, CDR2 LQKENI. The CDR3 is 15 amino acids. The CDR3 DNA is TGTGCCAGCTCCCCTGGGACAGGGGGCAGGGAGACCCAGTACTTC. Amino acid sequence: CASSPGTGGRETQYF.

The rearrangement uses TRBV11-2 and TRBJ1-2; 10 nucleotides align to TRBD1. Looked up from germline, CDR1 is SGHAT and CDR2 is FQNNGV. The CDR3 contains 15 residues. The junction had 7 bases not matched to a gene; V was cut back by 1 base and J by 8 bases. The CDR3, as DNA: TGTGCCAGCAGCTTAGCTCTTGGACAGGGGGGCGGCTACACCTTC. It translates to CASSLALGQGGGYTF. The full variable domain, in which reference TRBV11-2 and TRBJ1-2 provide the parts outside the CDR3, is EAGVAQSPRYKIIEKRQSVAFWCNPISGHATLYWYQQILGQGPKLLIQFQNNGVVDDSQLPKDRFSAERLKGVDSTLKIQPAKLEDSAVYLCASSLALGQGGGYTFGSGTRLTVV.

The V gene is TRBV3-1 (or the pseudogene TRBV3-2), the J gene TRBJ2-1; weak D call: TRBD2 (6 bases). The CDR3 loop spans 14 amino acids. Looked up from germline, CDR1 is LGHDT and CDR2 is YNNKEL (reference sequence). The ends were cut back, 4 bases at V and 7 bases at J, with 14 bases in the middle. CDR3: CASSLGLSGNEQFF. The CDR3 DNA sequence: TGTGCCAGCAGCCTCGGACTTAGCGGAAATGAGCAGTTCTTC.

CDR3 in DNA: TGCGCCAGCAGCCGAGGACGACCGGGACAGGGTCCCTACGAGCAGTACTTC. This gives the protein CASSRGRPGQGPYEQYF. The V call is TRBV4-3, the J call TRBJ2-7, with 9 bases matching TRBD1. The CDR3 is 17 residues long. Germline-derived CDR1 and CDR2 are LGHNA and YSLEER. The V and J ends lost 4 bases and 2 bases, in that order; junction bases with no gene match: 12.

This sequence joins TRBV18 and TRBJ2-5; possible D gene TRBD1, 6 bases. This CDR3 has 15 residues. CDR1 KGHSH and CDR2 LQKENI come from the germline V gene. V was pared by 0 bases and J by 5 bases, with 13 bases between. The CDR3 here is CASSPPGTSRETQYF. The CDR3 DNA follows: TGTGCCAGCTCACCACCGGGGACATCTCGGGAGACCCAGTACTTC.

This clone was detected a few times. The chain has TRBV7-6 and TRBJ2-3; 8 nucleotides line up with TRBD1. Germline V gives CDR1 SGHVS, CDR2 FNYEAQ. This CDR3 contains 17 residues. With V trimmed by 3 bases and J by 2 bases, 10 bases remained unmatched. As DNA, the CDR3 is TGTGCCAGCAGCTTTTCGTCGACAGGGGCGACCACAGATACGCAGTATTTT. Its protein product is CASSFSSTGATTDTQYF.

The genes are TRBV7-5 and TRBJ2-1; the table names TRBD2, a call not compared with the DNA. TRBV7-5 is noted as a pseudogene. This CDR3 is 17 amino acids long. CDR3: CVRSLARLAGGPDEQFF. The DNA for the CDR3 is TGTGTCAGAAGCTTGGCCCGACTAGCGGGGGGGCCAGATGAGCAGTTCTTC.